The present TCR beta chain was sequenced within a study of identical twins. Each CDR3 protein gets one entry after TCRdb re-called the 5' RACE reads with MiXCR. The repertoire holds hundreds of thousands of distinct CDR3 sequences, with 8.6% as singletons. Concerning this clonotype: A read error is possible here, since a much larger clone lies one base away.

This sample also belongs to another study, concerning yellow fever vaccine responses in identical twins.

This receptor was obtained from a woman under 30 in good health. Sequences were obtained from PBMCs.

The CDR3 protein is CAISFTGPSYEQYF. Here the CDR3 DNA reads TGTGCCATCAGTTTCACGGGTCCCTCCTACGAGCAGTACTTC. The chain carries TRBV12-3 or TRBV12-4 and TRBJ2-7; D not certain. CDR3 length: 14 amino acids.